Described below is a single T cell receptor (beta chain) sequence and its context. Data came from immunoSEQ multiplex PCR; TCRdb stores just in-frame clones and leaves some out. Of under 70,000 clones listed, around four fifths are singletons. V lost 4 bases and J 10 bases, leaving 21 bases between the germline ends. Germline V gene lookup returns CDR1 SGHRS and CDR2 YFSETQ. This CDR3 comprises 16 residues. The data are from a study of glioma-infiltrating T cells after dendritic cell vaccination. The chain links TRBV5-1 to TRBJ1-6, with TRBD1 as a possible D gene (6 bases). This material consisted of blood, taken before dendritic cell vaccination. The clonotype comes from a human donor with glioblastoma. For the CDR3, the DNA is TGCGCCAGCAGCGTAACAGGGTTTGGCCCCGACTCACCCCTCCACTTT. Amino acids: CASSVTGFGPDSPLHF. Full variable domain (outside the CDR3, taken from reference TRBV5-1 and TRBJ1-6): KAGVTQTPRYLIKTRGQQVTLSCSPISGHRSVSWYQQTPGQGLQFLFEYFSETQRNKGNFPGRFSGRQFSNSRSEMNVSTLELGDSALYLCASSVTGFGPDSPLHFGNGTRLTVT.